One and the same sample provided the 25 T cell receptor beta chains below, sequenced in a study of OX40 agonist ivuxolimab in advanced cancers. Assay used: immunoSEQ multiplex PCR; TCRdb lists only in-frame clones, some missing. This sample has under 20,000 clones, with around two thirds found just once. The source material was CD4+ or CD8+ T cells sorted from blood, sampled in a trial of the OX40 agonist ivuxolimab. All receptors come from an adult with an advanced solid tumor such as melanoma, head and neck, liver or kidney cancer.

This clone was observed a handful of times. The rearrangement uses TRBV7-2 and TRBJ2-7; maybe TRBD2 (7 bases). In germline, CDR1 is SGHTA, CDR2 FQGNSA. The CDR3 covers 15 residues. V gave up 1 base and J gave up 3 bases, with 13 bases separating them. Here the CDR3 reads CASSLGGGGGYEQYF. The CDR3 DNA reads as TGTGCCAGCAGCTTAGGCGGGGGAGGGGGCTACGAGCAGTACTTC.

Only one count was recorded for this clone. Other DNA sequences in this specimen translate into the identical CDR3. The chain carries TRBV27 and TRBJ2-7, with D hard to call. V was trimmed by 2 bases and J by 1 base, leaving 6 bases between them. CDR1 MNHEY and CDR2 SMNVEV come from the germline V gene (reference sequence). The length of the CDR3 is 13 residues. As DNA, the CDR3 is TGTGCCAGCAGTTTAGGCAGATCCTACGAGCAGTACTTC. This sequence encodes CASSLGRSYEQYF.

The chain combines TRBV28 with TRBJ2-7, with D possibly called TRBD1 or TRBD2 (5 bases each). CDR3 length equals 15 residues. The germline V gene encodes CDR1 MDHEN and CDR2 SYDVKM. Trimming took 7 bases from V and 3 from J, leaving 19 bases between them. CDR3 in amino acids: CASTTPFRDGYEQYF. The DNA of the CDR3 is TGTGCCAGCACCACCCCTTTCCGGGACGGCTACGAGCAGTACTTC.

The chain links TRBV7-9 to TRBJ2-3, with D possibly called TRBD1 or TRBD2 (5 bases each). CDR1 is SEHNR, CDR2 FQNEAQ, per germline (reference sequence). The V end was cut by 7 bases, the J end by 2 bases, with 16 bases between. This CDR3 comprises 15 residues. The CDR3 DNA reads as TGTGCCAGCACCCTTCCACGGGGACCCACAGATACGCAGTATTTT. It yields the protein CASTLPRGPTDTQYF.

This chain links TRBV7-9 with TRBJ2-7, with D uncertain. Trimming removed 4 bases at V and 6 bases at J, with 10 bases between. CDR1 SEHNR and CDR2 FQNEAQ come from the germline V gene (reference sequence). The CDR3 totals 12 residues. DNA of the CDR3: TGTGCCAGCAGCTCCGGTGCCGGCGAGCAGTACTTC. Translated, it gives CASSSGAGEQYF.

This clone has only one observation. The chain uses TRBV5-1 and TRBJ2-7, with 8 bases lining up with TRBD2. Germline-derived CDR1 and CDR2 are SGHRS and YFSETQ. The V gene end was trimmed by 2 bases and the J gene end by 3 bases; junction bases not matched to a gene: 7. The CDR3 runs 15 residues. The chain's CDR3 is CASSLGPGGDYEQYF. In nucleotides, the CDR3 is TGCGCCAGCAGCTTAGGGCCGGGAGGGGACTACGAGCAGTACTTC.

This clone was seen a few times. The chain carries TRBV4-3 and TRBJ2-1, with 9 bases that match TRBD1. With 5 bases clipped from V and 5 bases from J, the junction kept 1 base outside the gene matches. The CDR3 has 13 residues. Per germline, CDR1 LGHNA and CDR2 YSLEER. For the CDR3, the DNA is TGCGCCAGCAGCTGGGACAGGGACAATGAGCAGTTCTTC. This encodes CASSWDRDNEQFF.

This clone was seen only a few times. The chain joins TRBV11-2 to TRBJ1-1; 7 bases agree with TRBD1. The CDR3 covers 14 residues. V was pared by 4 bases and J by 6 bases, with 8 bases of the junction left unmatched. Germline assignment: CDR1 SGHAT and CDR2 FQNNGV. CDR3 sequence reads: CASSSWTGLAEAFF. In nucleotides, the CDR3 is TGTGCCAGCAGCTCCTGGACAGGACTAGCTGAAGCTTTCTTT.

The chain joins TRBV19 to TRBJ2-3; 7 bases are shared with TRBD1. The germline V gene encodes CDR1 LNHDA and CDR2 SQIVND (reference sequence). The CDR3 runs to 14 residues. The junction had 8 bases not matched to a gene; V was cut back by 7 bases and J by 4 bases. CDR3 region: CASTMTGWADTQYF. CDR3 sequence (DNA): TGTGCCAGTACCATGACAGGGTGGGCAGATACGCAGTATTTT.

The chain joins TRBV5-6 to TRBJ2-2; D is unresolved. The V and J ends lost 0 bases and 6 bases respectively, with 15 bases between them. This CDR3 contains 16 residues. Germline assignment: CDR1 SGHDT and CDR2 YYEEEE. The CDR3 DNA reads TGTGCCAGCAGCTTGGGATCTCCCCACTGGGCCGGGGAGCTGTTTTTT. This encodes CASSLGSPHWAGELFF.

This rearrangement joins TRBV9 to TRBJ1-6, with D unresolved. Trimming removed 2 bases from V and 6 bases from J, with 12 bases in between. CDR3 length: 15 amino acids. Germline CDR1 is SGDLS and CDR2 is YYNGEE. CDR3 sequence: CASSVLPGLNSPLHF. CDR3 DNA: TGTGCCAGCAGCGTCCTTCCGGGCCTTAATTCACCCCTCCACTTT.

A single count supports this clone. The chain carries TRBV23-1 and TRBJ2-7, with TRBD1 identical over 10 bases. TRBV23-1 is designated an ORF whose function remains uncertain. With V trimmed by 4 bases and J by 0 bases, 9 bases remained unmatched. The length of the CDR3 is 17 residues. The CDR3 protein is CASSPTTRTGGSYEQYF. DNA for the CDR3: TGCGCCAGCAGTCCAACGACAAGGACAGGGGGCTCCTACGAGCAGTACTTC.

This chain links TRBV7-8 with TRBJ2-3, with TRBD1 as a possible D gene (6 bases). This CDR3 has 15 amino acids. Germline V gene sequence: CDR1 SGHVS, CDR2 FQNEAQ. Trimming stripped 6 bases from V and 3 bases from J, with 16 bases between. CDR3 sequence: CASRQHPGVTDTQYF. The CDR3 DNA is TGTGCCAGCAGACAACACCCAGGGGTAACAGATACGCAGTATTTT.

The J gene is TRBJ1-1, the V gene TRBV27; D gene unclear. CDR1 is MNHEY, CDR2 SMNVEV, per germline (reference sequence). This CDR3 is 13 amino acids long. Trimming stripped 5 bases from V and 1 base from J, with 8 bases between. The CDR3 region has the DNA TGTGCCAGCAGTCCGGGGTGGAACACTGAAGCTTTCTTT. It codes for CASSPGWNTEAFF.

This clone was observed a handful of times. The chain has TRBV7-8 and TRBJ1-6, with 8 positions matching TRBD1. In germline, CDR1 is SGHVS, CDR2 FQNEAQ. This CDR3 region has 17 residues. V was pared by 5 bases and J by 6 bases, with 12 bases of the junction left unmatched. The CDR3 DNA follows: TGTGCCAGCAGCCCGCGGGACAGGAGGACTTTTAATTCACCCCTCCACTTT. This encodes CASSPRDRRTFNSPLHF. Full variable domain (outside the CDR3, taken from reference TRBV7-8 and TRBJ1-6): GAGVSQSPRYKVAKRGQDVALRCDPISGHVSLFWYQQALGQGPEFLTYFQNEAQLDKSGLPSDRFFAERPEGSVSTLKIQRTQQEDSAVYLCASSPRDRRTFNSPLHFGNGTRLTVT.

The chain has TRBV18 and TRBJ2-1; 13 nucleotides match TRBD2. V trimming: 6 bases; J trimming: 8 bases; junction bases outside the gene matches: 10. This CDR3 comprises 16 residues. Germline-derived CDR1 and CDR2 are KGHSH and LQKENI. The CDR3 loop is CASSGLAGTGVDEQFF. CDR3 nucleotides: TGTGCCAGCTCGGGACTAGCGGGGACGGGTGTGGATGAGCAGTTCTTC.

This clone has only a few counts. J is TRBJ2-2 and V is TRBV29-1; TRBD2 matches 13 bases. Germline CDR1 SQVTM, CDR2 ANQGSEA. Germline trimming cut 6 bases from V and 3 bases from J; bases unmatched to any gene: 1. This CDR3 comprises 14 residues. Here the CDR3 reads CSVGTSGDTGELFF. The CDR3 nucleotides are TGCAGCGTGGGGACTAGCGGGGACACCGGGGAGCTGTTTTTT.

The gene calls are TRBV5-4 and TRBJ1-1; D gene uncertain. CDR3 length: 12 amino acids. V lost 1 base to trimming and J lost 5 bases, with 6 bases between them. Germline CDR1 and CDR2: SGHNT and YYREEE (reference sequence). CDR3 region: CASSLRETEAFF. Here the CDR3 DNA reads TGTGCCAGCAGCTTGCGGGAGACTGAAGCTTTCTTT. Variable domain in full (rest from reference TRBV5-4 and TRBJ1-1): ETGVTQSPTHLIKTRGQQVTLRCSSQSGHNTVSWYQQALGQGPQFIFQYYREEENGRGNFPPRFSGLQFPNYSSELNVNALELDDSALYLCASSLRETEAFFGQGTRLTVV.

The chain couples TRBV27 to TRBJ2-1, with D maybe TRBD1 (5 bases). V was trimmed by 3 bases and J by 5 bases, leaving 8 bases between them. The CDR3 contains 13 residues. CDR1 MNHEY and CDR2 SMNVEV come from the germline V gene (reference sequence). The CDR3 protein is CASSLTVNNEQFF. CDR3 DNA: TGTGCCAGCAGTTTGACAGTGAACAATGAGCAGTTCTTC.

The count of this clone is one. The chain has TRBV5-1 and TRBJ2-5; 10 positions agree with TRBD1. TRBJ2-7 explains the end of the DNA better; the J call may be wrong. Germline values: CDR1 SGHRS, CDR2 YFSETQ. This CDR3 comprises 18 residues. The CDR3 is CASSLFSDGRDRGYEQYF. For the CDR3, the DNA is TGCGCCAGCAGCTTGTTCTCTGATGGCCGGGACAGGGGCTACGAGCAGTACTTC.

The rearrangement uses TRBV19 and TRBJ2-1; 11 bases align to TRBD1. Germline V gene data show CDR1 as LNHDA and CDR2 as SQIVND (reference sequence). The CDR3 totals 13 residues. J was trimmed by 8 bases and V by 8 bases; bases with no gene match: 5. The chain's CDR3 is CASADRGQDEQFF. The CDR3, as DNA: TGTGCCAGTGCGGACAGGGGGCAGGATGAGCAGTTCTTC. The complete variable domain, with remaining parts taken from reference TRBV19 and TRBJ2-1, reads DGGITQSPKYLFRKEGQNVTLSCEQNLNHDAMYWYRQDPGQGLRLIYYSQIVNDFQKGDIAEGYSVSREKKESFPLTVTSAQKNPTAFYLCASADRGQDEQFFGPGTRLTVL.

This chain links TRBV7-2 with TRBJ1-2; D remains unclear. The germline V gene encodes CDR1 SGHTA and CDR2 FQGNSA. The CDR3 runs 16 residues. V lost 1 base and J lost 3, with 15 bases in between. CDR3 residues: CASSLVGKLDHYGYTF. As DNA, the CDR3 is TGTGCCAGCAGCTTAGTAGGTAAACTGGATCACTATGGCTACACCTTC.

The chain uses TRBV7-9 and TRBJ2-1; the D is unclear. Per germline, CDR1 SEHNR and CDR2 FQNEAQ (reference sequence). Trimming stripped 5 bases from V and 4 bases from J, with 9 bases between. This CDR3 comprises 13 residues. The CDR3 DNA follows: TGTGCCAGCAGCGTCGACCCTTACAATGAGCAGTTCTTC. Its translation is CASSVDPYNEQFF. Combining the CDR3 with reference TRBV7-9 and TRBJ2-1 gives the whole variable domain DTGVSQNPRHKITKRGQNVTFRCDPISEHNRLYWYRQTLGQGPEFLTYFQNEAQLEKSRLLSDRFSAERPKGSFSTLEIQRTEQGDSAMYLCASSVDPYNEQFFGPGTRLTVL.

This sequence joins TRBV15 and TRBJ2-7; D perhaps matches TRBD1 (6 bases). The V and J ends lost 8 bases and 5 bases respectively, with 16 bases between them. CDR1 and CDR2 (germline): LNHNV, YYDKDF (reference sequence). The CDR3 contains 13 residues. This CDR3 reads CATRDMGENEQYF. The CDR3 coding sequence is TGTGCCACCCGGGACATGGGGGAGAACGAGCAGTACTTC.

This clone was observed many times. This chain links TRBV27 with TRBJ2-7; D might be TRBD1 or TRBD2, each matching 5 bases. CDR1 and CDR2 (germline): MNHEY, SMNVEV (reference sequence). V lost 4 bases to trimming and J lost 3 bases, with 22 bases between them. The length of the CDR3 is 17 residues. The CDR3 loop is CASSSTGTSGNYYEQYF. The CDR3 DNA is TGTGCCAGCAGTTCCACCGGGACCTCCGGCAACTACTACGAGCAGTACTTC.